Listed here are 3 T cell receptor beta chains from one sample, sequenced in a study of OX40 agonist ivuxolimab in advanced cancers. Sequenced by immunoSEQ multiplex PCR; TCRdb stores in-frame clones only, minus some. The sample lists 52,000 or so clones; 80% to 85% were seen once. Here the sequenced sample was CD4+ or CD8+ T cells sorted from blood, taken in a trial of the OX40 agonist ivuxolimab. These receptors were obtained from an adult with an advanced solid tumor such as melanoma, head and neck, liver or kidney cancer.

V is TRBV19 and J is TRBJ2-2; no firm D call. The CDR3 extends over 14 amino acids. V was shortened by 6 bases and J by 0 bases, with 8 bases between the two germline ends. CDR1 is LNHDA and CDR2 is SQIVND in the germline V gene (reference sequence). The CDR3 bases are TGTGCCAGTAGACGAGGACCGAACACCGGGGAGCTGTTTTTT. Translation: CASRRGPNTGELFF.

The chain recombines TRBV6-1 with TRBJ1-3; weak D call: TRBD1 (5 bases). V gave up 4 bases and J gave up 8 bases, with 12 bases separating them. CDR1 MNHNS and CDR2 SASEGT come from the germline V gene. The CDR3 is 13 amino acids. The CDR3 spells CASSGTRTDTIYF. The CDR3 DNA reads as TGTGCCAGCAGTGGGACAAGGACCGACACCATATATTTT.

The chain has TRBV27 and TRBJ2-3; 7 nucleotides line up with TRBD1. V trimming: 6 bases; J trimming: 1 base; junction bases outside the gene matches: 1. Looked up from germline, CDR1 is MNHEY and CDR2 is SMNVEV (reference sequence). This CDR3 comprises 13 residues. Written as DNA, the CDR3 is TGTGCCAGCAGAGGACAGGGCACAGATACGCAGTATTTT. Its translation is CASRGQGTDTQYF.